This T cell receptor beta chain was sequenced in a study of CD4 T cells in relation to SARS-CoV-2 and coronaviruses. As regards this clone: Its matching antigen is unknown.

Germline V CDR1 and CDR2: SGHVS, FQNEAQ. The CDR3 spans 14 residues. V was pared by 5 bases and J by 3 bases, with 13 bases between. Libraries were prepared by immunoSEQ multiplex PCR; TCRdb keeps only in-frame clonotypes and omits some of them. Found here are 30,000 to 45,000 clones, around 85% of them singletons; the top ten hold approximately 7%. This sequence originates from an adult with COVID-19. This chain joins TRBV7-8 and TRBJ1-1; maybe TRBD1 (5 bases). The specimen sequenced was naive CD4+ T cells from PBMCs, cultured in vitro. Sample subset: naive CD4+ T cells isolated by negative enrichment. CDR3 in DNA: TGTGCCAGCAGCCAACGGGGGTTGGACACTGAAGCTTTCTTT. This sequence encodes CASSQRGLDTEAFF.